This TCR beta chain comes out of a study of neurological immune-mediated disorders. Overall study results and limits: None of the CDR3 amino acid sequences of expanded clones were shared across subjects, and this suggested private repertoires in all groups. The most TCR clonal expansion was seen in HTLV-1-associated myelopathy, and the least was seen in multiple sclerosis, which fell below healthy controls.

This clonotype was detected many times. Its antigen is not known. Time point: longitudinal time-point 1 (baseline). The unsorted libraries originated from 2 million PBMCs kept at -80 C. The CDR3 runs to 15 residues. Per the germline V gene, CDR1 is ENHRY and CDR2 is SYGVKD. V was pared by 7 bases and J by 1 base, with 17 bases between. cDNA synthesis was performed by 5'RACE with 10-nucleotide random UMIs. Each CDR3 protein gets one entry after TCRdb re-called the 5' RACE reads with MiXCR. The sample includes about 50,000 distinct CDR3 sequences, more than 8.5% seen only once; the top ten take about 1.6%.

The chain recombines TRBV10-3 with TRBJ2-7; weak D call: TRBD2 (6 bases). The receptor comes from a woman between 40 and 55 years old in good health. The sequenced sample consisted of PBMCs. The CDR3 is CAITPTLLASYEQYF. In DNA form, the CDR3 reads TGTGCCATCACCCCAACCTTACTAGCTTCCTACGAGCAGTACTTC.